The T cell receptor beta chain under discussion was sequenced for a study of blood T cells in healthy people across ages. Overall study findings and caveats: Higher diversity, along with more naive CD4+ cells, distinguished long-lived donors from aged donors. In the absence of known donor CMV status, changes in expanded clonotypes were possibly confounded.

Germline V gene data show CDR1 as SGHDN and CDR2 as FVKESK. V was cut by 2 bases and J by 7 bases, with 15 bases left in between. The CDR3 runs to 15 residues. The second PCR ran roughly 6 to 11 cycles with a sample-barcoded 5' primer and J-beta primers. Every cDNA molecule bore a tag from a template-switch adaptor containing 12 random nucleotides. MiXCR, applied by TCRdb to the 5' RACE reads, yields one record per CDR3 protein. Altogether fewer than 900,000 distinct CDR3 sequences are present, about 37% being singletons, with the ten largest covering 10% to 15%. For this clonotype: The antigen remains unidentified.

The TCR comes from a man between 18 and 29 years old in good health. The chain has TRBV14 and TRBJ2-1; D might be TRBD2 (6 bases). Sequenced input: blood. The CDR3 reads CASSQWRGVTNEQFF. The CDR3 nucleotides are TGTGCCAGCAGCCAATGGCGGGGCGTAACGAATGAGCAGTTCTTC.